The 10 T cell receptor beta chains presented below share a single source sample, sequenced in a study of shared clonotypes between healthy human individuals. Sequencing used immunoSEQ multiplex PCR; TCRdb keeps in-frame clones, though not all of them. Of fewer than 3 million clones listed, less than 95% are singletons. Sequences were obtained from naive CD4+ T cells from PBMCs. Subset defined: CD45RA+ positively selected. The receptors stem from a man aged 18 to 30 in good health. Some clones in this sample may be carry-over from other donors' samples.

The genes are TRBV5-5 and TRBJ2-7; the D is unclear. This CDR3 has 15 residues. Germline CDR1 SGHKS, CDR2 YYEKEE (reference sequence). The V gene lost 2 bases and the J gene lost 2 bases, with 14 bases spanning the gap. CDR3 DNA sequence: TGTGCCAGCAGCTTTGCAGGCCAACCGACCTACGAGCAGTACTTC. Translating gives CASSFAGQPTYEQYF.

The genes are TRBV4-2 and TRBJ2-7, with 7 nucleotides matching TRBD2. Losses at the gene ends were 4 bases for V and 2 bases for J; bases not matched to a gene: 5. Germline V gene data show CDR1 as LGHNA and CDR2 as YNFKEQ. The CDR3 length is 14 residues. CDR3 sequence reads: CASSPGAGAYEQYF. DNA for the CDR3: TGTGCCAGCAGCCCCGGGGCGGGAGCCTACGAGCAGTACTTC.

This rearrangement joins TRBV7-9 to TRBJ1-2; 7 nucleotides line up with TRBD1. Germline CDR1 SEHNR, CDR2 FQNEAQ (reference sequence). There are 15 residues in the CDR3. The V segment lost 5 bases and the J segment 4 bases; nucleotides outside the gene matches: 10. The CDR3, as DNA: TGTGCCAGCAGCCGTTCCGACAGGGCCTTCTATGGCTACACCTTC. Its protein product is CASSRSDRAFYGYTF.

The CDR3 nucleotides read TGTGCCAGCAGCGGCGGGAGGGCCTCAGATACGCAGTATTTT. It encodes CASSGGRASDTQYF. The chain combines TRBV9 with TRBJ2-3; 9 bases match TRBD2. V was pared by 3 bases and J by 4 bases, with 3 bases of the junction left unmatched. CDR1 is SGDLS, CDR2 YYNGEE, per germline. CDR3 length: 14 residues.

The V call is TRBV18, the J call TRBJ2-2, with TRBD1 matching 7 bases. The germline V gene has CDR1 KGHSH and CDR2 LQKENI. Germline trimming cut 4 bases from V and 4 bases from J; bases unmatched to any gene: 9. The CDR3 loop spans 16 amino acids. CDR3 in amino acids: CASSLPGRGLTGELFF. In DNA, the CDR3 is TGTGCCAGCTCACTCCCCGGAAGGGGGCTCACCGGGGAGCTGTTTTTT. The full variable domain, completed using reference TRBV18 and TRBJ2-2, is NAGVMQNPRHLVRRRGQEARLRCSPMKGHSHVYWYRQLPEEGLKFMVYLQKENIIDESGMPKERFSAEFPKEGPSILRIQQVVRGDSAAYFCASSLPGRGLTGELFFGEGSRLTVL.

This chain uses TRBV27 with TRBJ2-2; possibly TRBD1 or TRBD2 for D (5 bases each). Trimming took off 6 bases at V and 2 bases at J, with 19 bases between the two ends. The CDR3 consists of 17 residues. Looked up from germline, CDR1 is MNHEY and CDR2 is SMNVEV (reference sequence). DNA for the CDR3: TGTGCCAGCAGCCTCGCCGGGACCCACAAAAACACCGGGGAGCTGTTTTTT. Protein product: CASSLAGTHKNTGELFF.

The chain recombines TRBV6-1 with TRBJ1-5; D is uncertain. V lost 7 bases and J lost 0, with 7 bases in between. Germline CDR1 MNHNS, CDR2 SASEGT. The CDR3 covers 13 residues. This CDR3 reads CASTTYSNQPQHF. Here the CDR3 DNA reads TGTGCCAGCACCACGTATAGCAATCAGCCCCAGCATTTT.

The CDR3 sequence is CASSSLGTGMQETQYF. The CDR3 DNA follows: TGCGCCAGCAGCTCCCTCGGGACAGGGATGCAAGAGACCCAGTACTTC. This rearrangement joins TRBV5-1 to TRBJ2-5; 9 bases align to TRBD1. CDR3 size: 16 residues. Per germline, CDR1 SGHRS and CDR2 YFSETQ. Unmatched junction bases numbered 8, after V lost 3 bases and J lost 2 bases. Based on the CDR3 plus reference TRBV5-1 and TRBJ2-5, the full variable domain is KAGVTQTPRYLIKTRGQQVTLSCSPISGHRSVSWYQQTPGQGLQFLFEYFSETQRNKGNFPGRFSGRQFSNSRSEMNVSTLELGDSALYLCASSSLGTGMQETQYFGPGTRLLVL.

This clone came up once. The chain combines TRBV25-1 with TRBJ2-7, with D hard to call. V was clipped by 6 bases and J by 2 bases, with 5 bases between them. Germline V lookup: CDR1 MGHDK, CDR2 SYGVNS. The CDR3 has 11 residues. In nucleotides, the CDR3 is TGTGCCAGCAGACAGACCTACGAGCAGTACTTC. This translates into CASRQTYEQYF.

V gene TRBV14 combines with J gene TRBJ2-3; 13 nucleotides agree with TRBD2. V lost 4 bases, J lost 3 bases, and 7 bases stayed unmatched. Germline loops: CDR1 SGHDN, CDR2 FVKESK. The CDR3 covers 17 residues. CDR3 nucleotides: TGTGCCAGCAGCCTCCGACTAGCGGGAGGAGGAACAGATACGCAGTATTTT. It yields the protein CASSLRLAGGGTDTQYF.